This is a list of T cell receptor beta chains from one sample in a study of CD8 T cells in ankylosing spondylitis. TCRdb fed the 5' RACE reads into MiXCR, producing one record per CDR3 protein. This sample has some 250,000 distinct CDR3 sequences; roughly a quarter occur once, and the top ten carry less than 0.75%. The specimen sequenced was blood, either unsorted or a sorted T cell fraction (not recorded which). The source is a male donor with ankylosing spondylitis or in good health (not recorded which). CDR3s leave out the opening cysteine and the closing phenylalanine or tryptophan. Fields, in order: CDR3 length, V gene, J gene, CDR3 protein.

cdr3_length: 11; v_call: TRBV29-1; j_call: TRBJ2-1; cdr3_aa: SVGGTFNNEQF
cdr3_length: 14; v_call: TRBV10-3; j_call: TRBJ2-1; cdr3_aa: AISGLRGSSYNEQF
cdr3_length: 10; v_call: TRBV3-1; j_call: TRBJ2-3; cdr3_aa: ASSQSTDTQY
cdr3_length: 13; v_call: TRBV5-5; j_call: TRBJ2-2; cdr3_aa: ASSSHSPRTGELF
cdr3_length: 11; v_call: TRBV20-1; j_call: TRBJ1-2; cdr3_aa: SASPGTLYGYT
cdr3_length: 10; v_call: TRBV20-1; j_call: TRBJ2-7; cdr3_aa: SGRQDSYEQY
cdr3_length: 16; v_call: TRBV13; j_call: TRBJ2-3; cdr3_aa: ALSFPDMGRASTDTQY
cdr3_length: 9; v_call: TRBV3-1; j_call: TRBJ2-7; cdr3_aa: ASSQVGEQY
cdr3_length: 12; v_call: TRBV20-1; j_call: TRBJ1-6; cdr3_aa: SANPDRGTSPLH
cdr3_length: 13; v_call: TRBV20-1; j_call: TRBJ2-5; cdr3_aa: SARDAGRLGETQY
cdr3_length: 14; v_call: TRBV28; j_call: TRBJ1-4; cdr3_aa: ASSLRWGYGSEKLF
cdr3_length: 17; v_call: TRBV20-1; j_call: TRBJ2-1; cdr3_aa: SVQPPYLNLAGGLNEQF
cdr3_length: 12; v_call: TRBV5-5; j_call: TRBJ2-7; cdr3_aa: ASSTRTGVREQY
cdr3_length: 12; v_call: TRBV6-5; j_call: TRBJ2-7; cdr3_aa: ASSYSSGHGEQY
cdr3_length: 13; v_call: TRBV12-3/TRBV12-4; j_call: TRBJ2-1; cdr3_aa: ASTPEGSSYNEQF
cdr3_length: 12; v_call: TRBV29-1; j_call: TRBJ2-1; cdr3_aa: SVEFDSGLNEQF
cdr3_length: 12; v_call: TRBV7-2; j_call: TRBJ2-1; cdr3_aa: ASSSAPIHNEQF
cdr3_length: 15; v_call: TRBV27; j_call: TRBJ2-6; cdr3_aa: ASSFKGPSSGANVLT
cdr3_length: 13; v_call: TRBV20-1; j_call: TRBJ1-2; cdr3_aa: SAREQRGLYYGYT
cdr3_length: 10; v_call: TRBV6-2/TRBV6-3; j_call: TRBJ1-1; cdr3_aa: ATLDPNTEAF
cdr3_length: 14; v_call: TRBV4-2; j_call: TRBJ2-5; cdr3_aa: ASSQGLAGAQETQY